This T cell receptor (beta chain) was sequenced for a study of response to subunit inactivated influenza vaccine. This clonotype was counted a few times. Its antigen is as yet unknown. In TCRdb, the RT-PCR reads were re-called with MiXCR into one record per CDR3 protein. The table records just over 300,000 distinct CDR3 sequences, 21% of them present only once. Study observations and caveats: The authors put forward the suggestion that each seasonal influenza vaccination may bring in only a limited number of new T cells.

CDR1 and CDR2 (germline): LGHDT, YNNKEL (reference sequence). There are 13 residues in the CDR3. V dropped 3 bases and J dropped 3; count of bases not matched to a gene: 1. The TCR sequence derives from a man in his fifties or sixties who received an inactivated influenza vaccine. This sequence joins TRBV3-1 and TRBJ2-5, with 7 bases identical to TRBD2. The sample in question was PBMCs from blood, obtained around 22 months after vaccination. The CDR3 protein is CASSQGTKETQYF. The CDR3 DNA reads TGTGCCAGCAGCCAGGGGACTAAAGAGACCCAGTACTTC.